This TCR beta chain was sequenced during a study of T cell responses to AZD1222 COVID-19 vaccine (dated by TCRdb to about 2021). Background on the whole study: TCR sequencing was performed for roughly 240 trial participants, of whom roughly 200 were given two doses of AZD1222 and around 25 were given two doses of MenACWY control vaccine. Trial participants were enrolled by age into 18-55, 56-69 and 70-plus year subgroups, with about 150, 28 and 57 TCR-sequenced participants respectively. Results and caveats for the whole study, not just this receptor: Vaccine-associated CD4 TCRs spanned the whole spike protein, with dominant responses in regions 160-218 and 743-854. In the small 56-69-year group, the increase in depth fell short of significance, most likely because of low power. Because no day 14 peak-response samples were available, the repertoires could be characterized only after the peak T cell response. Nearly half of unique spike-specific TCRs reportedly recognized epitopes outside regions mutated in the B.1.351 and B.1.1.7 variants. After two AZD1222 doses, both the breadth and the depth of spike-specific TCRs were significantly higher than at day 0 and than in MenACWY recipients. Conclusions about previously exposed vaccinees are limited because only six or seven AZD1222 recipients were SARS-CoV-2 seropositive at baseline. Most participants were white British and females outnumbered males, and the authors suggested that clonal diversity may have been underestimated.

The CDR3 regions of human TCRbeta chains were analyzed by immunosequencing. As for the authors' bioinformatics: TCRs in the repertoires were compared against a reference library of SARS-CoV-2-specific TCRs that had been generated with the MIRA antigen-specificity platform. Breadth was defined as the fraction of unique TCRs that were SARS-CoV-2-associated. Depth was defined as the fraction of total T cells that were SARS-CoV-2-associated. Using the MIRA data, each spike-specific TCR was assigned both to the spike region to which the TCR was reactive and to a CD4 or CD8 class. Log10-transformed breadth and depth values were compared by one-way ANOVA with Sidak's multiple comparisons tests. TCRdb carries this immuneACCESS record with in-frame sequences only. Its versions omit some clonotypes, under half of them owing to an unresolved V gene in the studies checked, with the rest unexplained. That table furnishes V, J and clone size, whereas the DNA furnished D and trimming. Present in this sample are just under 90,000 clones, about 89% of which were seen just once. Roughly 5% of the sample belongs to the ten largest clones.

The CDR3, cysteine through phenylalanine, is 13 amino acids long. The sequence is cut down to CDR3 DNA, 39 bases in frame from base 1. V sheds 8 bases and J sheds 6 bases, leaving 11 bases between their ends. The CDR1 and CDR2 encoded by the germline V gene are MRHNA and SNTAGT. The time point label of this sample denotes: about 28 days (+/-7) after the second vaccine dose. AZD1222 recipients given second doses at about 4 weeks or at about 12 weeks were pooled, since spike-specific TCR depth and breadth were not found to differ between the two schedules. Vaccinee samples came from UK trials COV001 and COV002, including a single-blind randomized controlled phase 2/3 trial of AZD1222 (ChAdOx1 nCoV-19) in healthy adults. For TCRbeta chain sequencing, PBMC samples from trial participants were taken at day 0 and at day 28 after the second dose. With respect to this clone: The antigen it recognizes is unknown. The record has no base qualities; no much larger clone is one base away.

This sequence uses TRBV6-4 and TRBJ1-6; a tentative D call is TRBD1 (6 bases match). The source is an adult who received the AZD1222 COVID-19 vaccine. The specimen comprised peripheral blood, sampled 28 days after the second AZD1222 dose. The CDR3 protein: CASGSDSNSPLHF. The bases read TGTGCCAGCGGGTCGGACAGTAATTCACCCCTCCACTTT.